What follows are 7 T cell receptor beta chains derived from one specimen sequenced in a study of beta chain features in type 1 diabetes. Expressed TCRB transcripts got sequenced, as all isolated RNA was reverse transcribed. Only in-frame clones appear in the TCRdb table, and some are missing; sequencing was by immunoSEQ multiplex PCR. The sample lists some 270,000 clones; 8% were seen once. The sequencing input was central memory CD4+ T cells from blood. The source is a woman under 30 in good health.

The genes are TRBV9 and TRBJ2-5; D may be TRBD1 (6 bases). The CDR3 totals 14 residues. Per germline, CDR1 SGDLS and CDR2 YYNGEE. Trimming shortened V by 2 bases and J by 4 bases, and 12 bases separated the two germline ends. CDR3 DNA: TGTGCCAGCAGCGTCCAGGGGTGGGGAGAGACCCAGTACTTC. This encodes CASSVQGWGETQYF.

This clone showed up just a few times. V usage is TRBV7-3 and J usage is TRBJ2-2; tentatively, D is TRBD2 (6 bases). V was pared by 0 bases and J by 8 bases, with 16 bases between. This CDR3 is built from 16 residues. Germline CDR1 is SGHTA and CDR2 is FQGTGA. The CDR3 reads CASSLTGGTRLGELFF. In DNA, the CDR3 is TGTGCCAGCAGCTTAACCGGCGGGACCCGCCTTGGGGAGCTGTTTTTT.

This clone was picked up a small number of times. The J gene is TRBJ2-7, the V gene TRBV15, with a possible D match to TRBD1 (5 bases). The CDR3 has 13 amino acids. The germline V gene has CDR1 LNHNV and CDR2 YYDKDF (reference sequence). The V end was cut by 5 bases, the J end by 6 bases, with 14 bases between. The CDR3 sequence: CATSGHSGTEQYF. The CDR3 DNA is TGTGCCACCAGCGGACACTCTGGCACCGAGCAGTACTTC.

This clone has only a few counts. The V call is TRBV7-9, the J call TRBJ2-1; no definite D call. Looked up from germline, CDR1 is SEHNR and CDR2 is FQNEAQ (reference sequence). V gave up 0 bases and J gave up 8 bases, with 8 bases separating them. The CDR3 has 13 amino acids. The CDR3 region is CASSLANWDEQFF. In nucleotides, the CDR3 is TGTGCCAGCAGCTTAGCAAACTGGGATGAGCAGTTCTTC.

This clone has more than one count but fewer than ten. This sample also contains other DNA sequences that code for the same CDR3. The rearrangement links TRBV7-9 to TRBJ2-3; possible D gene TRBD2, 6 bases. CDR3 length: 17 amino acids. Deletions cut 1 base from V and 2 bases from J, with 16 bases between. Germline CDR1 reads SEHNR; CDR2 reads FQNEAQ (reference sequence). CDR3 loop: CASSLGEGGSHTDTQYF. CDR3 in DNA: TGTGCCAGCAGCTTAGGGGAAGGAGGGTCACACACAGATACGCAGTATTTT.

This clone was seen a handful of times. The chain combines TRBV5-4 with TRBJ2-5, with TRBD2 identical over 9 bases. Germline V lookup: CDR1 SGHNT, CDR2 YYREEE (reference sequence). The CDR3 is 16 amino acids. V shed 3 bases, J shed 1 base, and the junction held 7 bases outside the gene matches. DNA for the CDR3: TGTGCCAGCAGCTACCGGCTAGCGGGAAGCCAAGAGACCCAGTACTTC. It encodes CASSYRLAGSQETQYF.

This clone has at least ten counts. The V call is TRBV7-9, the J call TRBJ1-2; D remains ambiguous. Germline loops: CDR1 SEHNR, CDR2 FQNEAQ (reference sequence). The CDR3 spans 12 residues. The V gene lost 6 bases and the J gene lost 3 bases, with 8 bases spanning the gap. CDR3 residues: CASRRTDYGYTF. In DNA form, the CDR3 reads TGTGCCAGCAGGCGGACTGACTATGGCTACACCTTC.